This T cell receptor (beta chain) was sequenced in a study of graft-versus-host responses after intestinal transplantation. Study-level information: Transplants were multivisceral, liver-intestinal, or isolated intestinal. Following induction with anti-thymocyte globulin, all recipients were given tacrolimus and steroids for 2 to 4 years. Study-level findings and limits: An association linked early post-transplant HvG declines with peak circulating GvH clone levels. GvH clonotypes were identified within recipient marrow, with a subset emerging first in ileum or blood.

Concerning this clone itself: What it binds is not known.

Trimming took 4 bases from V and 7 from J, leaving 14 bases between them. In germline, CDR1 is MNHNS, CDR2 SASEGT. The CDR3 consists of 15 residues. Assay used: immunoSEQ multiplex PCR; TCRdb lists only in-frame clones, some missing. The table shows about 97,000 clones, with 75% to 95% occurring only once. The sequenced sample was PBMCs, obtained around 450 days after intestinal transplant. The clonotype originates from a human patient who received an intestinal transplant, so some T cells may come from the graft donor. The V and J genes are TRBV6-1 and TRBJ1-6; D not certain. CDR3 sequence reads: CASSGYRAGNSPLHF. The CDR3 DNA is TGTGCCAGCAGTGGCTACCGGGCTGGGAATTCACCCCTCCACTTT.